A selection of T cell receptor beta chains follows, all from one sample in a study of Ad26.COV2.S vaccination and SARS-CoV-2 variants. Produced via immunoSEQ multiplex PCR; TCRdb's table is partial and in-frame only. The table includes about 430,000 clones, approximately 92% detected once. Sequencing was performed on peripheral blood, taken in a trial of Ad26.COV2.S vaccine versus placebo. The receptors stem from a person aged 18 to 65 who received the Ad26.COV2.S COVID-19 vaccine or a placebo. The CDR3 runs from the conserved cysteine through the conserved F or W. Each record gives: J gene, clone size, V gene, D gene, CDR3 protein, CDR3 DNA. A D gene is named only where the DNA matches it firmly. Not every row has a clone size; where given, it reads once, few, many or a size class.

j_call: TRBJ2-1
clone_size: -
v_call: TRBV5-5
d_call: -
cdr3_aa: CASSFGRRYNEQFF
cdr3_nt: TGTGCCAGCAGCTTCGGGCGACGGTACAATGAGCAGTTCTTC

j_call: TRBJ2-1
clone_size: -
v_call: TRBV28
d_call: TRBD2
cdr3_aa: CASSLGGRGEQFF
cdr3_nt: TGTGCCAGCAGTTTAGGTGGGAGGGGTGAGCAGTTCTTC

j_call: TRBJ1-2
clone_size: -
v_call: TRBV30
d_call: -
cdr3_aa: CAWSPLGRFGYTF
cdr3_nt: TGTGCCTGGAGTCCCCTAGGGAGGTTCGGCTACACCTTC

j_call: TRBJ2-2
clone_size: -
v_call: TRBV27
d_call: TRBD1
cdr3_aa: CASSWGQGFTGELFF
cdr3_nt: TGTGCCAGCAGTTGGGGACAGGGATTCACCGGGGAGCTGTTTTTT

j_call: TRBJ2-1
clone_size: once
v_call: TRBV4-3
d_call: -
cdr3_aa: CASSQDGGGAQFF
cdr3_nt: TGCGCCAGCAGCCAAGATGGAGGGGGCGCGCAGTTCTTC

j_call: TRBJ2-3
clone_size: -
v_call: TRBV5-6
d_call: -
cdr3_aa: CASSFLSGTSTDTQYF
cdr3_nt: TGTGCCAGCAGCTTCTTATCCGGGACTAGCACAGATACGCAGTATTTT

j_call: TRBJ1-2
clone_size: -
v_call: TRBV27
d_call: -
cdr3_aa: CASSSLRVGPGNYGYTF
cdr3_nt: TGTGCCAGCAGTTCCCTTAGGGTGGGGCCAGGGAACTATGGCTACACCTTC

j_call: TRBJ2-5
clone_size: few
v_call: TRBV7-9
d_call: TRBD1
cdr3_aa: CASSPSTGPQETQYF
cdr3_nt: TGTGCCAGCAGCCCATCGACAGGGCCACAAGAGACCCAGTACTTC

j_call: TRBJ1-5
clone_size: -
v_call: TRBV27
d_call: -
cdr3_aa: CASSLSLRGNQPQHF
cdr3_nt: TGTGCCAGCAGTTTATCGTTAAGGGGTAATCAGCCCCAGCATTTT

j_call: TRBJ2-3
clone_size: -
v_call: TRBV5-4
d_call: TRBD2
cdr3_aa: CASSSSGGPTNTQYF
cdr3_nt: TGTGCCAGCAGCTCGTCGGGAGGGCCTACGAATACGCAGTATTTT

j_call: TRBJ1-4
clone_size: -
v_call: TRBV2
d_call: -
cdr3_aa: CASSYTPSGLFF
cdr3_nt: TGTGCCAGCAGCTATACACCGTCGGGACTGTTTTTT

j_call: TRBJ1-1
clone_size: -
v_call: TRBV6-5
d_call: -
cdr3_aa: CATRGGAMNTEAFF
cdr3_nt: TGTGCCACCCGTGGGGGGGCTATGAACACTGAAGCTTTCTTT

j_call: TRBJ2-3
clone_size: -
v_call: TRBV24-1
d_call: -
cdr3_aa: CAYVADTQYF
cdr3_nt: TGTGCCTATGTCGCAGATACGCAGTATTTT

j_call: TRBJ2-3
clone_size: -
v_call: TRBV1
d_call: -
cdr3_aa: CTSSWGGGLPGPYF
cdr3_nt: TGCACCAGCAGTTGGGGTGGTGGACTCCCCGGGCCGTATTTT

j_call: TRBJ2-7
clone_size: -
v_call: TRBV7-9
d_call: -
cdr3_aa: CASSSLGTDPYEQYF
cdr3_nt: TGTGCCAGCAGCTCCCTTGGCACAGATCCCTACGAGCAGTACTTC

j_call: TRBJ1-6
clone_size: few
v_call: TRBV5-1
d_call: -
cdr3_aa: CASSLEGGVDSPLHF
cdr3_nt: TGCGCCAGCAGCTTGGAGGGGGGCGTTGATTCACCCCTCCACTTT

j_call: TRBJ2-3
clone_size: -
v_call: TRBV18
d_call: -
cdr3_aa: CASSLREDTQYF
cdr3_nt: TGTGCCAGCTCACTCCGCGAAGATACGCAGTATTTT

j_call: TRBJ1-1
clone_size: -
v_call: TRBV5-4
d_call: -
cdr3_aa: CASSTRGTEAFF
cdr3_nt: TGTGCCAGCAGCACCCGTGGGACTGAAGCTTTCTTT

j_call: TRBJ2-5
clone_size: -
v_call: TRBV6-2/TRBV6-3
d_call: TRBD1
cdr3_aa: CASSYFPGQVNGFETQYF
cdr3_nt: TGTGCCAGCAGTTACTTCCCGGGACAGGTGAACGGCTTTGAGACCCAGTACTTC

j_call: TRBJ2-7
clone_size: -
v_call: TRBV7-6
d_call: -
cdr3_aa: CASSLLRGAHYEQYF
cdr3_nt: TGTGCCAGCAGCTTACTCAGGGGCGCCCATTACGAGCAGTACTTC

j_call: TRBJ2-3
clone_size: -
v_call: TRBV12-5
d_call: -
cdr3_aa: CASGWADTQYF
cdr3_nt: TGTGCTAGTGGTTGGGCAGATACGCAGTATTTT

j_call: TRBJ1-1
clone_size: -
v_call: TRBV7-9
d_call: -
cdr3_aa: CASSSVVQKSTEAFF
cdr3_nt: TGTGCCAGCAGCTCAGTCGTACAAAAAAGCACTGAAGCTTTCTTT

j_call: TRBJ2-5
clone_size: -
v_call: TRBV11-2
d_call: -
cdr3_aa: CASRLGRLRETQYF
cdr3_nt: TGTGCCAGCAGGTTGGGTCGCCTCAGAGAGACCCAGTACTTC

j_call: TRBJ1-5
clone_size: -
v_call: TRBV15
d_call: -
cdr3_aa: CATSLTSNQPQHF
cdr3_nt: TGTGCCACCAGCTTGACCAGCAATCAGCCCCAGCATTTT

j_call: TRBJ1-6
clone_size: -
v_call: TRBV9
d_call: TRBD1
cdr3_aa: CASSPSRGKNSPLHF
cdr3_nt: TGTGCCAGCAGCCCCAGCAGGGGGAAAAATTCACCCCTCCACTTT

j_call: TRBJ1-2
clone_size: -
v_call: TRBV27
d_call: TRBD1
cdr3_aa: CASSLTGERWNSYGYTF
cdr3_nt: TGTGCCAGCAGTTTGACAGGGGAGCGGTGGAATAGCTATGGCTACACCTTC

j_call: TRBJ1-2
clone_size: -
v_call: TRBV18
d_call: -
cdr3_aa: CASSQPTGGYTF
cdr3_nt: TGTGCCAGCTCACAGCCCACAGGGGGCTACACCTTC

j_call: TRBJ2-2
clone_size: -
v_call: TRBV10-3
d_call: TRBD2
cdr3_aa: CAISDSGRGFGGELFF
cdr3_nt: TGTGCCATCAGCGATAGCGGGAGGGGATTTGGCGGGGAGCTGTTTTTT

j_call: TRBJ2-7
clone_size: -
v_call: TRBV27
d_call: -
cdr3_aa: CASSSAPGGNEQYF
cdr3_nt: TGTGCCAGCAGTTCCGCGCCAGGAGGTAACGAGCAGTACTTC

j_call: TRBJ1-6
clone_size: few
v_call: TRBV19
d_call: -
cdr3_aa: CASSEDRDNSPLHF
cdr3_nt: TGTGCCAGTAGTGAGGACCGTGATAATTCACCCCTCCACTTT

j_call: TRBJ1-2
clone_size: -
v_call: TRBV5-6
d_call: -
cdr3_aa: CASSVDRNYGYTF
cdr3_nt: TGTGCCAGCAGCGTTGACCGGAACTATGGCTACACCTTC

j_call: TRBJ1-1
clone_size: few
v_call: TRBV10-3
d_call: TRBD1
cdr3_aa: CAIRRLQGATTEAFF
cdr3_nt: TGTGCCATCAGGAGACTCCAGGGGGCGACCACTGAAGCTTTCTTT

j_call: TRBJ2-7
clone_size: -
v_call: TRBV30
d_call: TRBD1
cdr3_aa: CAWSRTGAHEQYF
cdr3_nt: TGTGCCTGGAGCAGGACAGGGGCCCACGAGCAGTACTTC

j_call: TRBJ2-5
clone_size: -
v_call: TRBV5-1
d_call: -
cdr3_aa: CASSLRADQETQYF
cdr3_nt: TGCGCCAGCAGCTTGAGGGCAGATCAAGAGACCCAGTACTTC

j_call: TRBJ2-5
clone_size: -
v_call: TRBV29-1
d_call: TRBD1
cdr3_aa: CSATTGGETQYF
cdr3_nt: TGCAGCGCTACGACAGGGGGAGAGACCCAGTACTTC

j_call: TRBJ1-4
clone_size: once
v_call: TRBV6-4
d_call: -
cdr3_aa: CASSKQVSEKLFF
cdr3_nt: TGTGCCAGCAGTAAACAGGTTAGTGAAAAACTGTTTTTT

j_call: TRBJ1-1
clone_size: -
v_call: TRBV19
d_call: -
cdr3_aa: CASSRTENTEAFF
cdr3_nt: TGTGCCAGTAGTAGGACAGAAAACACTGAAGCTTTCTTT

j_call: TRBJ2-2
clone_size: -
v_call: TRBV6-5
d_call: -
cdr3_aa: CASSYGGSRGDGELFF
cdr3_nt: TGTGCCAGCAGTTACGGGGGCTCGCGAGGGGACGGGGAGCTGTTTTTT

j_call: TRBJ2-7
clone_size: -
v_call: TRBV30
d_call: -
cdr3_aa: CAWSLTRYEQYF
cdr3_nt: TGTGCCTGGAGTCTAACCCGTTACGAGCAGTACTTC

j_call: TRBJ2-1
clone_size: -
v_call: TRBV24-1
d_call: -
cdr3_aa: CATSDLPPLDEQFF
cdr3_nt: TGTGCCACCAGTGATTTGCCACCCTTGGACGAGCAGTTCTTC

j_call: TRBJ1-3
clone_size: -
v_call: TRBV5-1
d_call: -
cdr3_aa: CASSLAPKGPGSGNTIYF
cdr3_nt: TGCGCCAGCAGCTTGGCCCCGAAGGGGCCAGGCTCTGGAAACACCATATATTTT

j_call: TRBJ2-1
clone_size: -
v_call: TRBV6-2/TRBV6-3
d_call: TRBD2
cdr3_aa: CASSYPNKLTSGLPENEQFF
cdr3_nt: TGTGCCAGCAGTTACCCCAATAAACTAACTAGCGGGTTGCCAGAGAATGAGCAGTTCTTC

j_call: TRBJ2-1
clone_size: -
v_call: TRBV6-2/TRBV6-3
d_call: -
cdr3_aa: CASSYGIGGNEQFF
cdr3_nt: TGTGCCAGCAGTTACGGGATCGGTGGTAATGAGCAGTTCTTC